The 23 T cell receptor beta chains presented below share a single source sample, sequenced in a study of T-cell reconstitution after alpha-beta-depleted transplantation in children (dated by TCRdb to about 2016). Libraries were built with PCR. The listed sequencing device is Illumina HiSeq 2500. TCR library preparation used molecular barcoding, with unique molecular identifiers applied to normalize quantification of the TCRbeta repertoire. TCRdb reran the public reads through fastp at Q25 and MiXCR, keeping productive beta chains. Merged by CDR3 protein, the rows form single entries marked with the most common genes and DNA. This sample has approximately 250,000 distinct CDR3 sequences in its table, and more than 20% of those were observed once. Roughly 2.6% of the sample is taken by the ten largest. According to the study, the label for this sample's treatment or condition signals: allogeneic hematopoietic cell transplantation with graft depleted of TCRalphabeta T cells and CD19 B cells.

The sequencing here drew on PBMCs, taken before TCRalphabeta/CD19-depleted stem cell transplant. The source is a girl aged 2 to 10 with Fanconi anemia, due to receive a stem cell transplant.

The sample holds many counts of this clonotype. The chain has TRBV10-2 and TRBJ2-7, with D possibly being TRBD2 (6 bases). V dropped 3 bases and J dropped 5 bases, with 8 bases sitting between them. Per germline, CDR1 WSHSY and CDR2 SAAADI. This CDR3 is built from 12 residues. The CDR3: CASSETGDEQYF. CDR3 DNA: TGCGCCAGCAGTGAAACGGGAGACGAGCAGTACTTC.

The chain links TRBV11-2 to TRBJ2-5; 7 nucleotides align to TRBD1. The CDR3 is 14 amino acids. The J segment lost 2 bases and the V segment lost 3 bases, leaving 3 bases of the junction unmatched. In germline, CDR1 is SGHAT, CDR2 FQNNGV. The CDR3 DNA follows: TGTGCCAGCAGCTTCTCCAGGGGGCAAGAGACCCAGTACTTC. Translated: CASSFSRGQETQYF.

This clonotype was found many times. The chain combines TRBV9 with TRBJ2-5, with a weak D call TRBD1 (5 bases). The CDR3 sequence is 14 residues long. Germline V gene data show CDR1 as SGDLS and CDR2 as YYNGEE. The V end was cut by 3 bases, the J end by 5 bases, with 14 bases between. The CDR3 protein is CASSDTGSGETQYF. The CDR3 nucleotides are TGTGCCAGCAGCGACACAGGTTCCGGCGAGACCCAGTACTTC.

CDR3 in DNA: TGTGCCAGCAGCCTACGGGTAGCGGGAGTGGGTGAGCAGTTCTTC. Its translation: CASSLRVAGVGEQFF. The chain is built from TRBV4-2 and TRBJ2-1, with 9 nucleotides matching TRBD2. V lost 4 bases to trimming and J lost 9 bases; unmatched junction nucleotides: 10. Germline CDR1 and CDR2: LGHNA and YNFKEQ. The CDR3 has 15 residues.

This clonotype was recorded many times. The rearrangement uses TRBV15 and TRBJ2-3; D is perhaps TRBD2 (5 bases). Trimming left V 0 bases short and J 2 bases short, with 15 bases between. The CDR3 contains 17 residues. Per the germline V gene, CDR1 is LNHNV and CDR2 is YYDKDF (reference sequence). CDR3 region: CATSRDLAGTYTDTQYF. CDR3 coding DNA: TGTGCCACCAGCAGAGATCTAGCAGGCACGTACACAGATACGCAGTATTTT.

V and J are TRBV2 and TRBJ2-7, with D possibly TRBD1 on 6 matching bases. This CDR3 contains 16 residues. Germline-derived CDR1 and CDR2 are SNHLY and FYNNEI. Trimming cost V 2 bases and J 6 bases, with 20 bases left between them. The DNA of the CDR3 is TGTGCCAGCAGTGAATATGAGGGGGTGGTTTTCGTCGAGCAGTACTTC. Amino acids: CASSEYEGVVFVEQYF.

The rearrangement uses TRBV3-1 and TRBJ2-7; 9 nucleotides align to TRBD2. The germline gives CDR1 LGHDT, CDR2 YNNKEL (reference sequence). V trimming: 1 base; J trimming: 0 bases; junction bases outside the gene matches: 4. CDR3 length equals 16 residues. CDR3 DNA: TGTGCCAGCAGCCAAGGAGCGGGGGGTCGCTCCTACGAGCAGTACTTC. Translated: CASSQGAGGRSYEQYF.

The chain joins TRBV20-1 to TRBJ2-7, with 7 bases fitting TRBD2. Germline V gives CDR1 DFQATT, CDR2 SNEGSKA (reference sequence). The CDR3 runs to 14 residues. V lost 0 bases and J lost 5; bases outside the gene matches: 7. The CDR3 loop is CSARDRTRTNEQYF. CDR3 DNA sequence: TGCAGTGCTAGAGATAGGACTAGGACTAACGAGCAGTACTTC.

This clonotype was counted at least ten times. J is TRBJ2-7 and V is TRBV7-2; D is tentatively TRBD1 or TRBD2 (5 bases each). V lost 2 bases to trimming and J lost 3 bases, with 11 bases between them. The CDR3 is 14 residues long. Germline assignment: CDR1 SGHTA and CDR2 FQGNSA. The CDR3 reads CASSLTGRNYEQYF. In DNA, the CDR3 is TGTGCCAGCAGCTTAACGGGACGGAACTACGAGCAGTACTTC.

The rearrangement uses TRBV20-1 and TRBJ1-1, with no clear D. V lost 2 bases, J lost 7 bases, and 11 bases lay in between. CDR1 and CDR2 from the germline V gene are DFQATT and SNEGSKA (reference sequence). This CDR3 comprises 12 residues. The CDR3 DNA reads as TGCAGTGCTAGATGGCAGTTGTTTGAAGCTTTCTTT. Translation: CSARWQLFEAFF.

This clonotype was observed many times. The rearrangement uses TRBV29-1 and TRBJ2-7; 9 bases match TRBD1. With 1 base clipped from V and 7 bases from J, the junction kept 8 bases outside the gene matches. Germline V CDR1 and CDR2: SQVTM, ANQGSEA. This CDR3 has 14 residues. CDR3 nucleotide sequence: TGCAGCGTTGAAGGGGACAGGGAGTCGAGGGAGCAGTACTTC. Its protein product is CSVEGDRESREQYF.

The rearrangement links TRBV29-1 to TRBJ2-3, with a weak D call TRBD1 (6 bases). The V and J ends lost 5 bases and 6 bases respectively, with 12 bases between them. The V gene's germline CDR1 is SQVTM and CDR2 ANQGSEA. The length of the CDR3 is 12 residues. The DNA of the CDR3 is TGCAGCGTTCCCCAGGGGTGGGATACGCAGTATTTT. Protein product: CSVPQGWDTQYF.

The CDR3 sequence: CASRASNTGELFF. In DNA form, the CDR3 reads TGCGCCAGCAGGGCCTCGAACACCGGGGAGCTGTTTTTT. The chain carries TRBV10-2 and TRBJ2-2; D uncertain. The germline V gene encodes CDR1 WSHSY and CDR2 SAAADI. Trimming cost V 6 bases and J 0 bases, with 5 bases left between them. This CDR3 spans 13 amino acids.

The chain uses TRBV27 and TRBJ2-3; 8 bases line up with TRBD1. This CDR3 contains 17 residues. Germline loops: CDR1 MNHEY, CDR2 SMNVEV (reference sequence). Unmatched junction bases numbered 11, after V lost 6 bases and J lost 0 bases. CDR3 amino acids: CASRWDRRFSSTDTQYF. Written as DNA, the CDR3 is TGTGCCAGCAGGTGGGACAGGCGATTCTCTAGCACAGATACGCAGTATTTT.

The CDR3 nucleotides read TGTGCCAGCAGAGTGAATCGTGGGAGCCGACCCAGGGGTACGCAGTATTTT. This translates into CASRVNRGSRPRGTQYF. The rearrangement uses TRBV28 and TRBJ2-3, with D perhaps matching TRBD1 (6 bases). The CDR3 contains 17 residues. The germline V gene encodes CDR1 MDHEN and CDR2 SYDVKM. The V end lost 6 bases, the J end lost 8 bases, and 27 bases lay between the germline ends.

CDR3 sequence (DNA): TGCGCCAGCAGCGTACGGGACAGGGGATTTGAGCAGTTCTTC. This sequence encodes CASSVRDRGFEQFF. The chain carries TRBV5-1 and TRBJ2-1; TRBD1 agrees at 10 bases. Germline loops: CDR1 SGHRS, CDR2 YFSETQ. The V and J ends lost 4 bases and 9 bases, in that order; junction bases with no gene match: 7. This CDR3 spans 14 amino acids. The complete variable domain, with remaining parts taken from reference TRBV5-1 and TRBJ2-1, reads KAGVTQTPRYLIKTRGQQVTLSCSPISGHRSVSWYQQTPGQGLQFLFEYFSETQRNKGNFPGRFSGRQFSNSRSEMNVSTLELGDSALYLCASSVRDRGFEQFFGPGTRLTVL.

V is TRBV29-1 and J is TRBJ2-5, with D possibly being TRBD1 (6 bases). CDR1 is SQVTM and CDR2 is ANQGSEA in the germline V gene. With 0 bases removed from V and 3 bases from J, the gap between germline ends came to 11 bases. The CDR3 covers 14 residues. CDR3 DNA: TGCAGCGTTGAAGATCCGTACAGGGAAGAGACCCAGTACTTC. This codes for CSVEDPYREETQYF.

The chain has TRBV20-1 and TRBJ1-1, with 7 bases identical to TRBD1. This CDR3 spans 16 amino acids. Trimming removed 5 bases from V and 0 bases from J; junction bases left unmatched: 12. CDR1 and CDR2 from the germline V gene are DFQATT and SNEGSKA (reference sequence). This CDR3 reads CSAAGPSDRVNTEAFF. In DNA, the CDR3 is TGCAGTGCTGCGGGACCAAGCGACAGGGTGAACACTGAAGCTTTCTTT.

This clonotype was recorded at least ten times. The V gene is TRBV2, the J gene TRBJ2-2; D possibly corresponds to TRBD1 (5 bases). V was clipped by 9 bases and J by 1 base, with 12 bases between them. Germline loops: CDR1 SNHLY, CDR2 FYNNEI. CDR3 size: 14 residues. In DNA, the CDR3 is TGTGCCAGGACCGACAGAAAGAACACCGGGGAGCTGTTTTTT. Protein: CARTDRKNTGELFF.

In its sample, this clonotype was seen many times. J is TRBJ2-5 and V is TRBV29-1; D uncertain. The CDR3 covers 11 residues. Looked up from germline, CDR1 is SQVTM and CDR2 is ANQGSEA. With 8 bases removed from V and 2 bases from J, the gap between germline ends came to 9 bases. The CDR3 DNA is TGCAGCATAAGGAGACAAGAGACCCAGTACTTC. Amino acids: CSIRRQETQYF.

V is TRBV12-3 or TRBV12-4 and J is TRBJ1-3; D is ambiguous. The germline V and J ends were trimmed by 6 bases and 0 bases, with 18 bases remaining between them. This CDR3 spans 17 amino acids. CDR3 in amino acids: CASRPSPIRVSGNTIYF. The CDR3 region has the DNA TGTGCCAGCAGGCCCTCCCCAATCCGGGTCTCTGGAAACACCATATATTTT.

This clonotype was recorded at least ten times. The V and J genes are TRBV7-6 and TRBJ1-1, with no clear D. V shed 6 bases and J shed 1 base, with 18 bases lying between them. The CDR3 consists of 16 residues. Germline loops: CDR1 SGHVS, CDR2 FNYEAQ. In DNA, the CDR3 is TGTGCCAGCAGTCCTACTGTCCGACACCCGAACACTGAAGCTTTCTTT. The encoded protein is CASSPTVRHPNTEAFF.

This clonotype occurred a few times. The J gene is TRBJ2-2, the V gene TRBV3-1; the match to TRBD2 covers 9 bases. The germline CDR1 and CDR2 sequences are LGHDT and YNNKEL (reference sequence). CDR3 size: 15 residues. V gave up 4 bases and J gave up 3 bases; unmatched junction bases: 3. The CDR3 nucleotides read TGTGCCAGCAGCCCCGGGACTAGCCACACCGGGGAGCTGTTTTTT. Its protein product is CASSPGTSHTGELFF.